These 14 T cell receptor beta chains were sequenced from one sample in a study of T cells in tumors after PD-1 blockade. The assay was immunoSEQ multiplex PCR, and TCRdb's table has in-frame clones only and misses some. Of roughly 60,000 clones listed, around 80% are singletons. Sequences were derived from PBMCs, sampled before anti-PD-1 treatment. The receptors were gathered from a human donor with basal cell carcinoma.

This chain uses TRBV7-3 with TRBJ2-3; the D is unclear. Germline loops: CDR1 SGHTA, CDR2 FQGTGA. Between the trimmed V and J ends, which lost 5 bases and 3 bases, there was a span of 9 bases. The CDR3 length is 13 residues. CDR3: CASSLDGTDTQYF. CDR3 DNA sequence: TGTGCCAGCAGCCTGGACGGGACAGATACGCAGTATTTT.

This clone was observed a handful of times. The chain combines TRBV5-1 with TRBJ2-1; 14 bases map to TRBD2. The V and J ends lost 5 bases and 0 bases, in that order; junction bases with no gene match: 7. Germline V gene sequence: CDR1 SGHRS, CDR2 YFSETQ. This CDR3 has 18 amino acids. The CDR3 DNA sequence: TGCGCCAGCAGATCCGGGACTAGCGGGGGAAGCTCCTACAATGAGCAGTTCTTC. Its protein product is CASRSGTSGGSSYNEQFF.

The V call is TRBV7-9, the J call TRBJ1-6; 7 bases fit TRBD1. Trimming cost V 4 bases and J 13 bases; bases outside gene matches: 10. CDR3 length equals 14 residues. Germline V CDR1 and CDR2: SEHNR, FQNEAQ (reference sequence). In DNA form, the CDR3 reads TGTGCCAGCAGCTCCGGACAGGTGGGGAACCCCCTCCACTTT. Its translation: CASSSGQVGNPLHF.

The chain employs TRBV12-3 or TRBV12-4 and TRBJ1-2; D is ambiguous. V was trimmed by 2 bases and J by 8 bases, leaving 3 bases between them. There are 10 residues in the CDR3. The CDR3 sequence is CASSLNGYTF. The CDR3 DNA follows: TGTGCCAGCAGTTTAAACGGCTACACCTTC.

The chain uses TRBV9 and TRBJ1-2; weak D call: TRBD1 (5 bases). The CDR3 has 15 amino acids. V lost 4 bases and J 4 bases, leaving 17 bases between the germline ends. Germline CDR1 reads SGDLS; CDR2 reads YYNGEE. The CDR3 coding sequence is TGTGCCAGCAGCCCACCGCCGGGGCAGGGCTATGGCTACACCTTC. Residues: CASSPPPGQGYGYTF.

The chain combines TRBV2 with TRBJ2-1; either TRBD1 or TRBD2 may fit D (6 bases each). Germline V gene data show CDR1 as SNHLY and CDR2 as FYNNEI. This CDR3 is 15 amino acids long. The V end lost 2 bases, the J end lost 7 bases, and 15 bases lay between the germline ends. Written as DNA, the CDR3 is TGTGCCAGCAGTGAATGGGGGGCAAGGGGGAATGAGCAGTTCTTC. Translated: CASSEWGARGNEQFF.

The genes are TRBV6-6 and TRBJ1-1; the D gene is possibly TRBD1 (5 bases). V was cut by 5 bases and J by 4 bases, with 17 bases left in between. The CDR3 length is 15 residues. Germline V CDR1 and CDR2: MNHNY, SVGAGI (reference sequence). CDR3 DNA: TGTGCCAGCAGTAAGGTTGATGGGGGGGTCACTGAAGCTTTCTTT. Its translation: CASSKVDGGVTEAFF.

The CDR3 nucleotides read TGTGCCAGCAGCGTAGCTCGGGAGACTCAGGGGGATGGAAACACCATATATTTT. This encodes CASSVARETQGDGNTIYF. The genes are TRBV9 and TRBJ1-3, with 7 bases that match TRBD1. J lost 3 bases, V lost 0 bases, and 12 bases had no gene match. The CDR3 has 18 amino acids. CDR1 and CDR2 from the germline V gene are SGDLS and YYNGEE.

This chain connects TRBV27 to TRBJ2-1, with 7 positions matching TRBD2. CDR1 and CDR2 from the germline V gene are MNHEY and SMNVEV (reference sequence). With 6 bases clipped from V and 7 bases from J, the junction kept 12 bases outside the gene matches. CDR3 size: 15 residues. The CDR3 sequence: CASRGRLGGYNEQFF. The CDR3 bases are TGTGCCAGCAGAGGAAGACTCGGGGGGTATAATGAGCAGTTCTTC.

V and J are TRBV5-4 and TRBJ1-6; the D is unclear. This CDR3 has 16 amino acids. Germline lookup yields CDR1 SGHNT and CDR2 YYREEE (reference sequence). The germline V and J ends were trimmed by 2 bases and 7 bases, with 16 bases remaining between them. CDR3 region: CASSLGYGRGNSPLHF. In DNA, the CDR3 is TGTGCCAGCAGCTTAGGATACGGACGGGGAAATTCACCCCTCCACTTT.

CDR3 DNA: TGCAGTGCTAGTGTAGAGACCCAGTACTTC. Protein product: CSASVETQYF. This sequence joins TRBV20-1 and TRBJ2-5; D is unclear. The CDR3 consists of 10 residues. The V end was cut by 3 bases, the J end by 4 bases, with 3 bases between. Germline V gene lookup returns CDR1 DFQATT and CDR2 SNEGSKA (reference sequence).

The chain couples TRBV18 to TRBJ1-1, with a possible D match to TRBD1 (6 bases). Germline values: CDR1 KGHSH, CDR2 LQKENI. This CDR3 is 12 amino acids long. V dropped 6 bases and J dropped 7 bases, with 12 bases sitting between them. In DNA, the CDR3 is TGTGCCAGCTCCCCGGGGACAATTGAAGCTTTCTTT. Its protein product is CASSPGTIEAFF. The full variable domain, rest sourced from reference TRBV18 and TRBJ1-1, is NAGVMQNPRHLVRRRGQEARLRCSPMKGHSHVYWYRQLPEEGLKFMVYLQKENIIDESGMPKERFSAEFPKEGPSILRIQQVVRGDSAAYFCASSPGTIEAFFGQGTRLTVV.

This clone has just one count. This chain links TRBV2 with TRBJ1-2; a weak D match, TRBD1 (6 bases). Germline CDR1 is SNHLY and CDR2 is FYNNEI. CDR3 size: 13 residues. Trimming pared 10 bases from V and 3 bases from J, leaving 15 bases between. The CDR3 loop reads CANSRGYDYGYTF. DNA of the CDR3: TGTGCCAATAGTAGGGGGTACGACTATGGCTACACCTTC.

CDR3 amino acids: CASSPTGGRADTQYF. The CDR3 DNA reads TGTGCCAGCAGTCCGACAGGGGGTCGCGCAGATACGCAGTATTTT. The chain links TRBV3-1 (or the pseudogene TRBV3-2) to TRBJ2-3; 9 bases line up with TRBD1. Trimming took 6 bases from V and 4 from J; bases not matched to a gene: 8. CDR1 and CDR2 (germline): LGHDT, YNNKEL (reference sequence). The CDR3 is 15 residues long.